This is a list of T cell receptor beta chains from one sample in a study of blood T cell repertoires in COVID-19. The data were produced by immunoSEQ multiplex PCR, yet TCRdb's version contains in-frame clones alone and is incomplete. The sample holds about 73,000 clones, roughly 87% seen once. The sample was peripheral blood. The receptors were sampled from a man older than 75 with acute or convalescent COVID-19. Both conserved end residues are trimmed from each CDR3.

cdr3_length	j_call	v_call	cdr3_aa
13	TRBJ1-2	TRBV5-4	ASSGTDTFNYGYT
11	TRBJ1-2	TRBV3-1/TRBV3-2	ASSQVQGGGYT
11	TRBJ2-2	TRBV7-6	ASSRTITGELF
13	TRBJ1-6	TRBV10-2	ASSAQQGSFSPLH
13	TRBJ2-7	TRBV3-1/TRBV3-2	ASGPGGLGGYEQY
13	TRBJ2-1	TRBV15	ATSRSSGSINEQF
12	TRBJ2-2	TRBV30	AWSVQGGTGELF
13	TRBJ1-4	TRBV6-1	ASSEAPTAGGKLF
10	TRBJ2-2	TRBV19	ASSTYTGELF
13	TRBJ1-2	TRBV5-4	ASSRGAGGYYGYT
11	TRBJ1-6	TRBV3-1/TRBV3-2	ASSARATGPLH
12	TRBJ1-2	TRBV19	ASSLGTENYGYT
11	TRBJ2-5	TRBV19	ASSQAGMETQY
14	TRBJ2-2	TRBV7-7	ASSPTGTSYTGELF
12	TRBJ2-7	TRBV18	ASSPQGRSYEQY
12	TRBJ1-3	TRBV10-3	AISERGGGNTIY
9	TRBJ2-7	TRBV20-1	SASPGYEQY